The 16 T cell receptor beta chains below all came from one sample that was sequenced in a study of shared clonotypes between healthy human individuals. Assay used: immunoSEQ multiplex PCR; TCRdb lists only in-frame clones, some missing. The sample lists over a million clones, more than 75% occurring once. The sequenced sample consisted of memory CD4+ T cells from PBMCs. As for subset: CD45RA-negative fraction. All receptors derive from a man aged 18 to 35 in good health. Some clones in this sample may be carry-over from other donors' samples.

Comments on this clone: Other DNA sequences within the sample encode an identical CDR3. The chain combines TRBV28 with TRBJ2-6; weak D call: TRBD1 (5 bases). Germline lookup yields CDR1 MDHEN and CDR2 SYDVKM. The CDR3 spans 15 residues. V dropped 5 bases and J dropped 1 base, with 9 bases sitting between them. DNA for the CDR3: TGTGCCAGCAGTCCGCAGGGTTCTGGGGCCAACGTCCTGACTTTC. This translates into CASSPQGSGANVLTF.

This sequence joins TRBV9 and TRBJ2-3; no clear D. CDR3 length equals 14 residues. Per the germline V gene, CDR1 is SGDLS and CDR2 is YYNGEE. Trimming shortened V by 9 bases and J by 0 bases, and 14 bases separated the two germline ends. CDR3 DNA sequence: TGTGCCAACAGAGTCCTTGGTAGCACAGATACGCAGTATTTT. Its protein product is CANRVLGSTDTQYF. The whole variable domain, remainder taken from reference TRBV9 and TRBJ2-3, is DSGVTQTPKHLITATGQRVTLRCSPRSGDLSVYWYQQSLDQGLQFLIQYYNGEERAKGNILERFSAQQFPDLHSELNLSSLELGDSALYFCANRVLGSTDTQYFGPGTRLTVL.

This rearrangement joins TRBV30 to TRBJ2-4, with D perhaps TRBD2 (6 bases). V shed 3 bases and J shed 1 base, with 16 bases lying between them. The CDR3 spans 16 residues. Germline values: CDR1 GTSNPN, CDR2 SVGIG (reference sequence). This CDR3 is CAWSKPLAWAKNIQYF. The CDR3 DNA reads TGTGCCTGGAGCAAGCCCCTAGCGTGGGCCAAAAACATTCAGTACTTC.

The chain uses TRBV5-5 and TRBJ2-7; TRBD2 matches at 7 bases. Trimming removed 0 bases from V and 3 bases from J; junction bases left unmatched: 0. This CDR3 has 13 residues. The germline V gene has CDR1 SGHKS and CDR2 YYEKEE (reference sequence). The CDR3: CASSLGDYYEQYF. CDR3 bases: TGTGCCAGCAGCTTGGGGGACTACTACGAGCAGTACTTC. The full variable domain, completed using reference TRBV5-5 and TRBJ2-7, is DAGVTQSPTHLIKTRGQQVTLRCSPISGHKSVSWYQQVLGQGPQFIFQYYEKEERGRGNFPDRFSARQFPNYSSELNVNALLLGDSALYLCASSLGDYYEQYFGPGTRLTVT.

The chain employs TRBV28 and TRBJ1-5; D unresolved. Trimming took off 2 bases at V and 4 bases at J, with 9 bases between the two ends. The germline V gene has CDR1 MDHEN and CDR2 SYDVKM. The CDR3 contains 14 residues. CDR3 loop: CASSLRDTNQPQHF. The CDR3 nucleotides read TGTGCCAGCAGTTTACGTGACACAAATCAGCCCCAGCATTTT.

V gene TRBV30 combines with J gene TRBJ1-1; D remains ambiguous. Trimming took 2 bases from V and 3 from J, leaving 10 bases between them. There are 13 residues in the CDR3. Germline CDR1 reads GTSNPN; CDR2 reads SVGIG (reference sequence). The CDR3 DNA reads TGTGCCTGGAGTTCTACCCTAGACACTGAAGCTTTCTTT. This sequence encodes CAWSSTLDTEAFF.

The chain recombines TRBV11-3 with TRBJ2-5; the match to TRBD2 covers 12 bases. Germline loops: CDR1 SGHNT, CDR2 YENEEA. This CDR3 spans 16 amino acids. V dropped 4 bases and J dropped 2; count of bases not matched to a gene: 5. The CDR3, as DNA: TGTGCCAGCAGCTACGGACTAGCGGGAATTCAAGAGACCCAGTACTTC. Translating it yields CASSYGLAGIQETQYF.

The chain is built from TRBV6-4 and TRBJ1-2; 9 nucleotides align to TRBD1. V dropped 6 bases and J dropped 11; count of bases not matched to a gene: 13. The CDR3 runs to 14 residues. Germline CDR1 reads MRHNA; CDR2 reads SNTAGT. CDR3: CASRDLLGTGRYTF. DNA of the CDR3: TGTGCCAGCAGGGACCTTTTAGGGACAGGGCGGTACACCTTC.

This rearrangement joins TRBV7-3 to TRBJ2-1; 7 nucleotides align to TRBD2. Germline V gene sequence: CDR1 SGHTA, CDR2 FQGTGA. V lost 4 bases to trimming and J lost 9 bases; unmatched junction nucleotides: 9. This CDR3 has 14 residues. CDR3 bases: TGTGCCAGCAGCTCTCCCGGCGGGGGAGCTGAGCAGTTCTTC. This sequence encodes CASSSPGGGAEQFF.

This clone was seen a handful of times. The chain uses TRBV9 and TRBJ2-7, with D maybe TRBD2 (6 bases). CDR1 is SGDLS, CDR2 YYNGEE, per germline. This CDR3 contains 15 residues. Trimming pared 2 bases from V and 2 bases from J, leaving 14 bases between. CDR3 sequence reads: CASSVAAGSPYEQYF. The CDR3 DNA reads TGTGCCAGCAGCGTCGCAGCGGGTTCCCCCTACGAGCAGTACTTC.

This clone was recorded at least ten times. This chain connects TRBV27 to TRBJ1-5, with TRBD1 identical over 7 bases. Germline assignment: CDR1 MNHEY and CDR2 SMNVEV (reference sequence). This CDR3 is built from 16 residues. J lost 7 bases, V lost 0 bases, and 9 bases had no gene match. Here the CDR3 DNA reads TGTGCCAGCAGTTTATCAGGCAGGGGGATCGGACAGCCCCAGCATTTT. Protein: CASSLSGRGIGQPQHF.

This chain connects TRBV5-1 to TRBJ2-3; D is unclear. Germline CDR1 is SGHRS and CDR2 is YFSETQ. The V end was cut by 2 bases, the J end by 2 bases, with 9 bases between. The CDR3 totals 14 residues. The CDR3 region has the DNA TGCGCCAGCAGCTTCTCAGAGTCCACAGATACGCAGTATTTT. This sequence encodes CASSFSESTDTQYF.

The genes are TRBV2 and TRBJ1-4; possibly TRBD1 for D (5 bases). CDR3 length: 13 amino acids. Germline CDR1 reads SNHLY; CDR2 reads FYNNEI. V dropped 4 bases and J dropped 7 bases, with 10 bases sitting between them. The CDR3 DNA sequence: TGTGCCAGCAGTGTTGTGGGGACTGAAAAACTGTTTTTT. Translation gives CASSVVGTEKLFF.

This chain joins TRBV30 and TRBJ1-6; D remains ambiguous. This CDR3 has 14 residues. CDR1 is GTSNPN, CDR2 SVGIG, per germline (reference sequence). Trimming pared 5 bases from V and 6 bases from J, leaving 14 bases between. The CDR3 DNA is TGTGCCTGGGCAGCAAGAGGTTTTAATTCACCCCTCCACTTT. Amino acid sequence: CAWAARGFNSPLHF.

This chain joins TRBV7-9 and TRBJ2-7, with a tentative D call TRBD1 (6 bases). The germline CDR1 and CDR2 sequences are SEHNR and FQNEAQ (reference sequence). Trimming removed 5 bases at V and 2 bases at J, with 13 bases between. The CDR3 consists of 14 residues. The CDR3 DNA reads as TGTGCCAGCAGCCCGACGGACAGAGCCTACGAGCAGTACTTC. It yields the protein CASSPTDRAYEQYF. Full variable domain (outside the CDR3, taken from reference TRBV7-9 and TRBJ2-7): DTGVSQNPRHKITKRGQNVTFRCDPISEHNRLYWYRQTLGQGPEFLTYFQNEAQLEKSRLLSDRFSAERPKGSFSTLEIQRTEQGDSAMYLCASSPTDRAYEQYFGPGTRLTVT.

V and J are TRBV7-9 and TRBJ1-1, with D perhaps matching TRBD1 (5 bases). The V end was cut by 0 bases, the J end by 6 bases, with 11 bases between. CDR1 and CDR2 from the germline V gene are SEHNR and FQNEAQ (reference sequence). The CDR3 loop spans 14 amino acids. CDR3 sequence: CASSLAGGEAEAFF. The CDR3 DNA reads TGTGCCAGCAGCTTAGCGGGGGGAGAGGCTGAAGCTTTCTTT.